These 14 T cell receptor beta chains originate from one sample sequenced in a study of cytomegalovirus exposure and HLA in healthy donors. Researchers ran the PCR with 60 Vbeta and 13 Jbeta primers. Sequencing used immunoSEQ multiplex PCR; TCRdb keeps in-frame clones, though not all of them. The top ten hold about 2.5% of the sample, which has 140,000 to 150,000 clones, around 82% seen once. Source material: PBMCs. All receptors derive from a woman under 30 in good health and CMV-seropositive.

The gene calls are TRBV21-1 and TRBJ2-2; no check of the table's D call, TRBD1, against the DNA was made. TRBV21-1 is a listed pseudogene. This CDR3 is 16 amino acids long. The CDR3, as DNA: TGTGCCAGCAGCTTGCGACAGGGTAAAGTGATCGGGGAGCTGTTTTTT. Translated: CASSLRQGKVIGELFF.

The rearrangement uses TRBV28 and TRBJ2-1; D perhaps matches TRBD1 (5 bases). Germline CDR1 is MDHEN and CDR2 is SYDVKM. This CDR3 has 14 amino acids. Trimming stripped 6 bases from V and 2 bases from J, with 11 bases between. CDR3 amino acids: CASSPGHAYNEQFF. The CDR3 DNA sequence: TGTGCCAGCAGCCCTGGACATGCCTACAATGAGCAGTTCTTC.

The chain joins TRBV27 to TRBJ1-1; 7 bases align to TRBD1. J was trimmed by 5 bases and V by 7 bases; bases with no gene match: 16. The CDR3 totals 16 residues. Germline CDR1 and CDR2: MNHEY and SMNVEV (reference sequence). The CDR3 DNA reads as TGTGCCAGCATTAAATGGACAGGCTCACGGGGTACTGAAGCTTTCTTT. Translated, it gives CASIKWTGSRGTEAFF.

The V gene is TRBV5-4, the J gene TRBJ1-2; D unclear. V lost 0 bases and J 8 bases, leaving 11 bases between the germline ends. The CDR3 extends over 13 amino acids. Germline CDR1 reads SGHNT; CDR2 reads YYREEE (reference sequence). The CDR3 sequence is CASSLAQPGGYTF. CDR3 coding DNA: TGTGCCAGCAGCTTGGCACAGCCGGGGGGCTACACCTTC.

V usage is TRBV12-1 and J usage is TRBJ1-1. TRBV12-1 is reported as a pseudogene. The CDR3 contains 15 residues. CDR3 nucleotide sequence: TGTGCCAGCAGCTCAGGAGGGAAGGCGAACACTGAAGCTTTCTTT. Its protein is CASSSGGKANTEAFF.

This rearrangement joins TRBV29-1 to TRBJ1-4, with D tentatively TRBD1 (6 bases). The CDR3 length is 14 residues. In germline, CDR1 is SQVTM, CDR2 ANQGSEA. The V gene lost 7 bases and the J gene lost 7 bases, with 19 bases spanning the gap. The CDR3 DNA follows: TGCAGCGCTACCAATACAGGGAACGGTGAAAAACTGTTTTTT. It codes for CSATNTGNGEKLFF.

The chain combines TRBV4-1 with TRBJ1-3, with unresolved D. The V and J ends lost 1 base and 0 bases respectively, with 10 bases between them. Germline V gene data show CDR1 as MGHRA and CDR2 as YSYEKL. This CDR3 spans 16 amino acids. CDR3 protein: CASSQAPRDSGNTIYF. The CDR3 nucleotides are TGCGCCAGCAGCCAAGCTCCCCGGGACTCTGGAAACACCATATATTTT.

This chain links TRBV7-8 with TRBJ2-7, with D unclear. The V end was cut by 1 base, the J end by 7 bases, with 11 bases between. CDR3 length: 13 amino acids. From germline, CDR1 is SGHVS and CDR2 FQNEAQ. In nucleotides, the CDR3 is TGTGCCAGCAGCTTAGTACGGTTCCGGGAGCAGTACTTC. It is translated as CASSLVRFREQYF.

The chain joins TRBV5-6 to TRBJ2-7, with D maybe TRBD2 (5 bases). The CDR3 is 12 amino acids. The germline gives CDR1 SGHDT, CDR2 YYEEEE. Trimming took 4 bases from V and 3 from J, leaving 8 bases between them. The CDR3 loop is CASSVGSYEQYF. The CDR3 DNA reads TGTGCCAGCAGCGTAGGGAGCTACGAGCAGTACTTC.

This rearrangement joins TRBV10-2 to TRBJ1-5; D unresolved. Trimming left V 6 bases short and J 7 bases short, with 22 bases between. This CDR3 has 16 amino acids. Germline assignment: CDR1 WSHSY and CDR2 SAAADI. The CDR3 region has the DNA TGCGCCAGCAGCGAGAGCGAAGGGAGGGCGAGACAGCCCCAGCATTTT. The encoded protein is CASSESEGRARQPQHF.

The chain links TRBV6-5 to TRBJ2-7; 8 bases agree with TRBD1. The CDR3 has 14 amino acids. CDR1 is MNHEY, CDR2 SVGAGI, per germline. J lost 0 bases, V lost 5 bases, and 3 bases had no gene match. The CDR3 loop is CASSPGGNSYEQYF. The CDR3, as DNA: TGTGCCAGCAGTCCAGGGGGCAACTCCTACGAGCAGTACTTC.

CDR3: CASSSGGAGVYEQYF. CDR3 DNA sequence: TGTGCCAGCAGCTCAGGGGGCGCGGGAGTATACGAGCAGTACTTC. The chain recombines TRBV5-4 with TRBJ2-7, with D perhaps matching TRBD1 (8 bases). V lost 3 bases and J 4 bases, leaving 17 bases between the germline ends. In germline, CDR1 is SGHNT, CDR2 YYREEE (reference sequence). The CDR3 totals 15 residues.

The rearrangement links TRBV6-7 to TRBJ1-6, with 9 bases that match TRBD1. TRBV6-7 is reported as an ORF; its role is uncertain. The junction had 2 bases not matched to a gene; V was cut back by 2 bases and J by 6 bases. The CDR3 is made up of 15 amino acids. CDR3 sequence (DNA): TGTGCCAGCAGTTACGGGACAGGGAGTAATTCACCCCTCCACTTT. Translated, it gives CASSYGTGSNSPLHF.

On this clone: The sample carries other DNA sequences with the same CDR3. The chain uses TRBV19 and TRBJ2-7, with D unresolved. There are 13 residues in the CDR3. V was shortened by 3 bases and J by 1 base, with 7 bases between the two germline ends. CDR1 is LNHDA, CDR2 SQIVND, per germline (reference sequence). DNA for the CDR3: TGTGCCAGTAGTATGGGCCGATCCTACGAGCAGTACTTC. Amino acids: CASSMGRSYEQYF.